Reported below is one T cell receptor (beta chain). The data were taken from a study of T cells in Graves' hyperthyroidism and ophthalmopathy. RNA transcripts were the template for amplifying TCR beta CDR3 regions. The TCR CDR3 first-round RT-PCR relied on the HTBI primer set. One entry per CDR3 protein, called by TCRdb with MiXCR from the multiplex PCR reads. This table has some 800,000 distinct CDR3 sequences, 38% appearing once. The germline CDR1 and CDR2 sequences are SGHDT and YYEEEE. The CDR3 is made up of 15 amino acids. Between the trimmed V and J ends, which lost 6 bases and 6 bases, there was a span of 16 bases.

The receptor comes from a man aged 18-30 years with Graves' hyperthyroidism. The chain combines TRBV5-6 with TRBJ1-6; the D is unclear. Sequencing used blood. CDR3 amino acids: CASTVEPQSNSPLHF. CDR3 nucleotides: TGTGCCAGCACCGTTGAACCCCAGAGTAATTCACCCCTCCACTTT.